These 9 T cell receptor beta chains came from one sample sequenced in a study of blood T cells in healthy people across ages (dated by TCRdb to between 2014 and 2016). Library preparation employed 5' RACE. Sequencing relied on an Illumina HiSeq 2500. A second PCR of about 6 to 11 cycles was performed with a sample-barcoded 5' primer and a J-beta primer mix. TCRdb handled the public reads itself, with Q25 trimming in fastp and clone calling in MiXCR, and kept productive beta chains. Each CDR3 protein gets just one entry, which takes the most common genes and DNA from the rows behind it. The table for this sample lists 650,000 to 1,000,000 distinct CDR3 sequences; more than 35% of them were counted only once. Around 18% of the sample is held by the ten biggest clonotypes. Input material: blood. The source is a man at least 80 years old in good health.

V is TRBV27 and J is TRBJ2-1, with D tentatively TRBD1 (7 bases). Germline V gene lookup returns CDR1 MNHEY and CDR2 SMNVEV (reference sequence). There are 18 residues in the CDR3. Trimming removed 2 bases at V and 4 bases at J, with 21 bases between. CDR3 sequence: CASSLGPGGTEKYNEQFF. CDR3 coding DNA: TGTGCCAGCAGTTTAGGTCCGGGCGGGACAGAGAAATACAATGAGCAGTTCTTC.

Turning to this clonotype: The junction shows a germline mismatch at one end, possibly a read error. The CDR3 here is CSIVRGYSEQFF. The CDR3 DNA is TGCAGCATTGTCCGGGGGTACAGTGAGCAGTTCTTC. The chain recombines TRBV29-1 with TRBJ2-1, with D perhaps TRBD2 (6 bases). CDR1 is SQVTM, CDR2 ANQGSEA, per germline. This CDR3 is 12 amino acids long.

This clonotype has more than one count but fewer than ten. The V and J genes are TRBV10-3 and TRBJ2-7; D tentatively fits TRBD1 or TRBD2 (5 bases each). Deletions cut 6 bases from V and 3 bases from J, with 15 bases between. Germline V gene sequence: CDR1 ENHRY, CDR2 SYGVKD. The CDR3 is 14 amino acids. This CDR3 is CAIRGTGLNYEQYF. Here the CDR3 DNA reads TGTGCCATCAGAGGGACCGGGTTAAACTACGAGCAGTACTTC.

V gene TRBV5-1 combines with J gene TRBJ1-1, with D unresolved. Trimming took off 4 bases at V and 7 bases at J, with 14 bases between the two ends. The CDR3 spans 13 residues. Germline V CDR1 and CDR2: SGHRS, YFSETQ. CDR3 in DNA: TGCGCCAGCAGCGCCGCCAGAGGCGGTGAAGCTTTCTTT. The encoded protein is CASSAARGGEAFF.

This clonotype was counted many times. This rearrangement joins TRBV12-3 or TRBV12-4 to TRBJ2-3; D is undetermined. V was pared by 7 bases and J by 2 bases, with 4 bases between. The CDR3 contains 11 residues. The CDR3 loop is CASTNTDTQYF. CDR3 DNA: TGTGCCAGCACCAACACAGATACGCAGTATTTT.

This clonotype was detected only a few times. The gene calls are TRBV12-3 or TRBV12-4 and TRBJ2-4, with 8 bases that match TRBD1. The DNA end lines up better with TRBJ2-7; the J call may be wrong. There are 15 residues in the CDR3. The CDR3 reads CASSLGPGGLYEQYF. DNA of the CDR3: TGTGCCAGCAGTTTAGGGCCAGGGGGCCTGTACGAGCAGTACTTC.

CDR3 loop: CAISESRGNTGELFF. CDR3 sequence (DNA): TGTGCCATCAGTGAGAGCAGGGGTAACACCGGGGAGCTGTTTTTT. The chain links TRBV10-3 to TRBJ2-2; possibly TRBD1 for D (6 bases). Germline CDR1 reads ENHRY; CDR2 reads SYGVKD. V was clipped by 2 bases and J by 2 bases, with 9 bases between them. The CDR3 sequence is 15 residues long.

This clonotype was seen a handful of times. The chain has TRBV6-5 and TRBJ2-7; D may be TRBD2 (6 bases). Germline lookup yields CDR1 MNHEY and CDR2 SVGAGI. The CDR3 totals 15 residues. Trimming removed 0 bases from V and 3 bases from J, with 12 bases in between. The CDR3 is CASSYSTQGGYEQYF. The CDR3 DNA reads as TGTGCCAGCAGTTACTCGACCCAGGGAGGCTACGAGCAGTACTTC.

This clonotype has only a few counts. The rearrangement links TRBV20-1 to TRBJ2-5, with 7 nucleotides matching TRBD2. The germline CDR1 and CDR2 sequences are DFQATT and SNEGSKA (reference sequence). V was clipped by 3 bases and J by 11 bases; unmatched bases: 18. The length of the CDR3 is 15 residues. CDR3 DNA sequence: TGCAGTGCTAGTCGACGCGGGAGTGCCTACAATGAGCAGTACTTC. It is translated as CSASRRGSAYNEQYF.